This T cell receptor (beta chain) was identified during a study of beta chain features in type 1 diabetes. Of the isolated RNA, all was reverse transcribed, and so the sequenced material was expressed TCRB transcripts. Sequencing used immunoSEQ multiplex PCR; TCRdb keeps in-frame clones, though not all of them. Of a few hundred thousand clones listed, over 12% are singletons. Trimming removed 1 base from V and 2 bases from J, with 12 bases in between. CDR1 SGHTA and CDR2 FQGNSA come from the germline V gene. The CDR3 length is 15 residues. This clone was counted only a few times. This TCR was sampled from a woman under 30 in good health. The chain links TRBV7-2 to TRBJ2-7; D remains unclear. Sequencing was performed on naive CD4+ T cells from blood. The CDR3 is CASSLGAARTYEQYF. CDR3 coding DNA: TGTGCCAGCAGCTTAGGAGCAGCGCGAACCTACGAGCAGTACTTC. Looking up the rest from reference TRBV7-2 and TRBJ2-7 gives the full variable domain: GAGVSQSPSNKVTEKGKDVELRCDPISGHTALYWYRQSLGQGLEFLIYFQGNSAPDKSGLPSDRFSAERTGGSVSTLTIQRTQQEDSAVYLCASSLGAARTYEQYFGPGTRLTVT.